A selection of T cell receptor beta chains follows, all from one sample in a study of OX40 agonist ivuxolimab in advanced cancers. Libraries were prepared by immunoSEQ multiplex PCR; TCRdb keeps only in-frame clonotypes and omits some of them. This sample has 100,000 to 150,000 clones; 90% to 95% occur once, and the top ten carry 1%. Here the sequenced sample was CD4+ or CD8+ T cells sorted from blood, taken in a trial of the OX40 agonist ivuxolimab. These receptors were obtained from an adult with an advanced solid tumor such as melanoma, head and neck, liver or kidney cancer. Each CDR3 is given with its conserved first and last residue. The D gene is left open where the match is weak. The size entry is marked missing in some rows and otherwise reads once, few, many or a size class.

D gene,J gene,clone size,V gene,CDR3 protein,CDR3 DNA
NA,TRBJ1-2,NA,TRBV2,CASTQGTQNYGYTF,TGTGCCAGCACCCAAGGGACACAAAACTATGGCTACACCTTC
NA,TRBJ1-6,NA,TRBV7-9,CASSLSAGDNSPLHF,TGTGCCAGCAGCTTAAGTGCGGGGGATAATTCACCCCTCCACTTT
TRBD1,TRBJ1-2,once,TRBV6-6,CASSYSGRGYGYTF,TGTGCCAGCAGTTACTCCGGCAGGGGGTATGGCTACACCTTC
NA,TRBJ2-1,once,TRBV7-2,CASSLDYYNEQFF,TGTGCCAGCAGCTTAGATTACTACAATGAGCAGTTCTTC
NA,TRBJ1-1,NA,TRBV7-2,CASSLLGSGNTEAFF,TGTGCCAGCAGCTTATTAGGAAGCGGGAACACTGAAGCTTTCTTT
TRBD2,TRBJ2-1,NA,TRBV27,CATKRGGNYNEQFF,TGTGCCACCAAGCGGGGGGGGAACTACAATGAGCAGTTCTTC
NA,TRBJ1-1,few,TRBV29-1,CSVVTDQGWVAFF,TGCAGCGTTGTAACGGATCAGGGCTGGGTAGCTTTCTTT
TRBD2,TRBJ2-2,few,TRBV11-1,CASSLALRLAGRNTGELFF,TGTGCCAGCAGCTTAGCTCTGCGACTAGCGGGGAGGAACACCGGGGAGCTGTTTTTT
TRBD1,TRBJ1-1,NA,TRBV5-4,CASSPPQGRATEAFF,TGTGCCAGCAGCCCTCCACAGGGGAGGGCGACTGAAGCTTTCTTT
NA,TRBJ1-2,NA,TRBV28,CASSLLPGFDYGYTF,TGTGCCAGCAGTTTATTGCCCGGGTTTGACTATGGCTACACCTTC
TRBD1,TRBJ2-3,NA,TRBV5-4,CASSFDRGRPDTQYF,TGTGCCAGCAGTTTTGACAGGGGGCGTCCAGATACGCAGTATTTT
NA,TRBJ1-5,NA,TRBV5-6,CASSRWGNQPQHF,TGTGCCAGCAGCCGGTGGGGGAATCAGCCCCAGCATTTT
TRBD2,TRBJ2-7,NA,TRBV6-6,CAAGRASYEQYF,TGTGCCGCCGGGAGGGCCTCCTACGAGCAGTACTTC
TRBD1,TRBJ2-5,NA,TRBV29-1,CSVGPTGGYETQYF,TGCAGCGTTGGCCCGACAGGGGGCTATGAGACCCAGTACTTC
NA,TRBJ2-7,NA,TRBV9,CASSAHQGSAYEQYF,TGTGCCAGCAGCGCGCACCAGGGATCGGCCTACGAGCAGTACTTC
NA,TRBJ2-1,NA,TRBV4-3,CASSQAPSPWSEQFF,TGCGCCAGCAGCCAGGCCCCCTCCCCTTGGAGTGAGCAGTTCTTC
TRBD2,TRBJ2-3,NA,TRBV4-1,CASSQDWLAGSSSTDTQYF,TGCGCCAGCAGCCAAGATTGGCTAGCGGGGTCTTCTAGCACAGATACGCAGTATTTT
NA,TRBJ2-5,NA,TRBV7-9,CASSLGGSGIGTQYF,TGTGCCAGCAGCTTAGGCGGCAGTGGGATAGGGACCCAGTACTTC
TRBD2,TRBJ2-7,once,TRBV28,CASSPPGLVHYEQYF,TGTGCCAGCAGCCCGCCGGGACTAGTACACTACGAGCAGTACTTC
NA,TRBJ2-5,once,TRBV7-6,CASSSSQETQYF,TGTGCCAGCAGCTCCTCCCAAGAGACCCAGTACTTC
NA,TRBJ1-4,NA,TRBV7-2,CASSFQSEAGPNEKLFF,TGTGCCAGCAGCTTTCAATCCGAGGCGGGCCCGAATGAAAAACTGTTTTTT
NA,TRBJ2-3,NA,TRBV7-3,CASSLVGQGGADTQYF,TGTGCCAGCAGCCTGGTGGGTCAGGGCGGCGCAGATACGCAGTATTTT
NA,TRBJ2-7,NA,TRBV9,CASSVYGSPTVDEQYF,TGTGCCAGCAGCGTCTACGGGAGCCCGACGGTCGACGAGCAGTACTTC
NA,TRBJ2-1,NA,TRBV6-6,CASRPQELEQFF,TGTGCCAGCAGACCACAGGAACTCGAGCAGTTCTTC
TRBD2,TRBJ2-7,once,TRBV28,CASSLDPLAGSYEQYF,TGTGCCAGCAGCCTGGATCCACTAGCGGGGTCCTACGAGCAGTACTTC
TRBD1,TRBJ2-7,NA,TRBV13,CASSWTGDGQYF,TGTGCCAGCAGCTGGACAGGGGACGGGCAGTACTTC
NA,TRBJ2-2,NA,TRBV21-1,CASRRVIQGSNTGELFF,TGTGCCAGCAGACGTGTGATACAGGGGTCGAACACCGGGGAGCTGTTTTTT
TRBD1,TRBJ1-4,NA,TRBV5-1,CASSLAPGGIEKLFF,TGCGCCAGCAGCTTGGCCCCAGGGGGCATTGAAAAACTGTTTTTT
NA,TRBJ1-4,NA,TRBV19,CASSTNLGSTPAREKLFF,TGTGCCAGTAGTACAAACCTCGGATCGACCCCGGCCAGGGAAAAACTGTTTTTT
TRBD2,TRBJ2-7,NA,TRBV18,CASSSSGSRYEQYF,TGTGCCAGCTCTTCTAGCGGGAGTAGGTACGAGCAGTACTTC
TRBD1,TRBJ1-5,NA,TRBV15,CATRPDRGLRGNQPQHF,TGTGCCACCAGGCCCGACAGGGGGCTAAGGGGCAATCAGCCCCAGCATTTT
TRBD2,TRBJ2-7,NA,TRBV5-6,CASSLLGRAYEQYF,TGTGCCAGCAGCTTGTTAGGGAGGGCCTACGAGCAGTACTTC